A selection of T cell receptor beta chains follows, all from one sample in a study of technical replicates of blood from a few donors. The assay was immunoSEQ multiplex PCR, and TCRdb's table has in-frame clones only and misses some. The repertoire consists of 72,000 or so clones, with about 94% occurring once and the leading ten covering approximately 0.4%. Sequencing used T cells isolated from PBMCs. Receptors originate from a human donor in good health. Each CDR3 is given with its conserved first and last residue. The order of the fields is D gene, J gene, clone size, V gene, CDR3 protein, CDR3 DNA. A D gene is named only where the DNA matches it firmly. Some rows have no size entry. The others give once, few or many, or a class for an expanded clone.

>TRBD2|TRBJ2-7|-|TRBV19
CASSRGLADIYEQYF
TGTGCCAGTAGTAGGGGACTAGCGGATATATACGAGCAGTACTTC
>-|TRBJ2-7|-|TRBV28
CASSRDSDYEQYF
TGTGCCAGCAGTCGGGACTCCGACTACGAGCAGTACTTC
>-|TRBJ1-1|-|TRBV5-4
CASSLVGRTEAFF
TGTGCCAGCAGCTTGGTAGGGAGGACTGAAGCTTTCTTT
>-|TRBJ2-1|-|TRBV11-3
CASSLRSGMYNEQFF
TGTGCCAGCAGCTTACGTAGCGGCATGTACAATGAGCAGTTCTTC
>TRBD1|TRBJ2-7|-|TRBV6-5
CASSGPGQGAYEQYF
TGTGCCAGCAGTGGTCCCGGACAGGGGGCATACGAGCAGTACTTC
>TRBD2|TRBJ2-1|-|TRBV28
CASSPILAGGSEEQFF
TGTGCCAGCAGTCCCATACTAGCGGGAGGGTCGGAAGAGCAGTTCTTC
>TRBD1|TRBJ1-1|-|TRBV5-5
CASSPDREGAFF
TGTGCCAGCAGCCCCGACAGGGAAGGAGCTTTCTTT
>-|TRBJ2-5|once|TRBV9
CASSVTDQETQYF
TGTGCCAGCAGCGTAACGGACCAAGAGACCCAGTACTTC
>-|TRBJ1-1|-|TRBV30
CAWITRPGTEAFF
TGTGCCTGGATCACCAGACCCGGGACAGAAGCTTTCTTT
>TRBD2|TRBJ2-6|-|TRBV30
CAWSSGSSGANVLTF
TGTGCCTGGAGCAGCGGGAGCTCTGGGGCCAACGTCCTGACTTTC
>-|TRBJ1-1|-|TRBV5-6
CASSGGGRANTEAFF
TGTGCCAGCAGCGGGGGCGGGAGGGCAAACACTGAAGCTTTCTTT
>TRBD1|TRBJ1-2|-|TRBV28
CATLFAGTGRDGYTF
TGTGCCACTCTTTTCGCCGGGACAGGGAGGGATGGCTACACCTTC
>-|TRBJ2-3|-|TRBV10-3
CAISIMTSTYTDTQYF
TGTGCCATCAGTATTATGACTTCCACATACACAGATACGCAGTATTTT
>TRBD1|TRBJ2-7|few|TRBV19
CASSNSGGAYEQYF
TGTGCCAGTAGTAACTCAGGGGGCGCCTACGAGCAGTACTTC
>TRBD1|TRBJ1-1|-|TRBV9
CASSVGDSSTEAFF
TGTGCCAGCAGCGTAGGGGACAGTTCCACTGAAGCTTTCTTT
>-|TRBJ2-1|-|TRBV10-3
CAILDPRAGPYEQFF
TGTGCCATCCTCGACCCACGGGCGGGACCCTATGAGCAGTTCTTC
>-|TRBJ2-1|-|TRBV5-1
CASSLEFADSYNEQFF
TGCGCCAGCAGCTTGGAGTTCGCGGACTCCTACAATGAGCAGTTCTTC